The clone carrying this T cell receptor (beta chain) was detected once. Its specificity is not known. Generated by immunoSEQ multiplex PCR, the TCRdb table keeps only in-frame clones and is missing some. The sample holds 45,000 or so clones; roughly 74% are singletons and the top ten take approximately 9%. The record originates from a study of vaccination effects on CD4 cells after COVID-19. General study findings and limits: Infection-derived and vaccine-derived clones contracted markedly late after vaccination.

Trimming took off 3 bases at V and 3 bases at J, with 2 bases between the two ends. Germline-derived CDR1 and CDR2 are SGHTA and FQGNSA. CDR3 length: 11 amino acids. After around nine days in culture, the CD4+ T cells were isolated. The starting material was CD4+ T cells from PBMCs cultured without peptide, obtained before COVID-19 vaccination. The source is a human donor who had a prior SARS-CoV-2 infection. The chain recombines TRBV7-2 with TRBJ1-2; unclear D gene. CDR3 sequence: CASSFHYGYTF. The CDR3 coding sequence is TGTGCCAGCAGCTTCCACTATGGCTACACCTTC.